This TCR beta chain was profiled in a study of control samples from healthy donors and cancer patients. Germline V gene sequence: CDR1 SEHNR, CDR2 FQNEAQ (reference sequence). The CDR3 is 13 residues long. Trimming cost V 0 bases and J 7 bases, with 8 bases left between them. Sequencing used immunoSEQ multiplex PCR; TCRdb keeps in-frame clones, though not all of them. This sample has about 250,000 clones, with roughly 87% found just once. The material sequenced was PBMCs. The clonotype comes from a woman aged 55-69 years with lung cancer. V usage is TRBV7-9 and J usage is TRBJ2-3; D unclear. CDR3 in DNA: TGTGCCAGCAGCTTAGCCGGAGCGAATACGCAGTATTTT. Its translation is CASSLAGANTQYF. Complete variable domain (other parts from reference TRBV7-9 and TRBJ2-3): DTGVSQNPRHKITKRGQNVTFRCDPISEHNRLYWYRQTLGQGPEFLTYFQNEAQLEKSRLLSDRFSAERPKGSFSTLEIQRTEQGDSAMYLCASSLAGANTQYFGPGTRLTVL.